The rows below give T cell receptor beta chains drawn from one sample of a study of CD8 T cells in Susac syndrome. TCRdb re-derived calls from the immunoSEQ multiplex PCR reads in MiXCR, one entry per CDR3 protein. The table has 330,000 or so distinct CDR3 sequences, 65% to 90% seen once. The sample taken for sequencing was CD8+ T cells from PBMCs. The receptors stem from a human donor with multiple sclerosis. The CDR3 runs from the conserved cysteine through the conserved F or W. A D gene is named only where the DNA matches it firmly. Clone size is not always given. Where it is, it says once, few, many or a class for expanded clones.

abundance	v_gene	d_gene	j_gene	CDR3nt	CDR3aa
NA	TRBV28	NA	TRBJ2-2	TGTGCCAGCAGCTTAGGGCAGAACACCGGGGAGCTGTTTTTT	CASSLGQNTGELFF
NA	TRBV11-2	NA	TRBJ1-1	TGTGCCAGCAGCTTAGGCCCAGGGACGAACACTGAAGCTTTCTTT	CASSLGPGTNTEAFF
NA	TRBV5-4	NA	TRBJ2-1	TGTGCCAGCAGCTCGGCCAGGCTAAACGATGAGCAGTTCTTC	CASSSARLNDEQFF
NA	TRBV19	NA	TRBJ1-6	TGTGCCTCTTCAACCGGACCAAATTCACCCCTCCACTTT	CASSTGPNSPLHF
few	TRBV4-3	NA	TRBJ2-7	TGCGCCAGCAGCCAAGAATTAATTGGACAGTACTCCTACGAGCAGTACTTC	CASSQELIGQYSYEQYF
NA	TRBV20-1	NA	TRBJ2-2	TGCAGTGCTGAGGGGACGAATTCGAACACCGGGGAGCTGTTTTTT	CSAEGTNSNTGELFF
NA	TRBV12-3/TRBV12-4	TRBD1	TRBJ2-7	TGTGCCAGCAGAAAGACAGGGACAGGAACCTACGAGCAGTACTTC	CASRKTGTGTYEQYF
NA	TRBV19	NA	TRBJ2-1	TGTGCCAGTTCCCCACGTTGGGCAGGGCAGGGCGATGAGCAGTTCTTC	CASSPRWAGQGDEQFF
NA	TRBV4-2	NA	TRBJ1-2	TGTGCCAGCAGCCAAGATCTAGGGGGAATGGACTATGGCTACACCTTC	CASSQDLGGMDYGYTF
NA	TRBV20-1	NA	TRBJ1-4	TGCAGTGCTAGAGATCAGCAGGGGCCCTTTGCAACTAATGAAAAACTGTTTTTT	CSARDQQGPFATNEKLFF
NA	TRBV6-2/TRBV6-3	TRBD2	TRBJ2-1	TGTGCCAGCATTAGCGGGGCTCGGCCAACCTACAATGAGCAGTTCTTC	CASISGARPTYNEQFF
NA	TRBV24-1	NA	TRBJ1-5	TGTGCCACCAGTGATTTTCCCGGGACAAGGGGGTCAAGCAATCAGCCCCAGCATTTT	CATSDFPGTRGSSNQPQHF
NA	TRBV9	TRBD2	TRBJ2-1	TGTGCCAGCAGCGTATCTAGCGGGCCTTACAATGAGCAGTTCTTC	CASSVSSGPYNEQFF
NA	TRBV27	NA	TRBJ1-5	TGTGCCAGCAGTTCCACAGGGATCAATCAGCCCCAGCATTTT	CASSSTGINQPQHF
NA	TRBV23-1	NA	TRBJ1-1	TGCGCAAACCAGGAGGGTGGGACTCTGAAAAACACTGAAGCTTTCTTT	CANQEGGTLKNTEAFF
NA	TRBV30	NA	TRBJ1-5	TGTGCCTGGAGTGTAGGAGGAAGGGGGCAGCCCCAGCATTTT	CAWSVGGRGQPQHF
NA	TRBV10-3	NA	TRBJ2-5	TGTGCCATCAGTGAAGCGGTGGGGGAGACCCAGTACTTC	CAISEAVGETQYF
NA	TRBV2	NA	TRBJ2-1	TGTGCCAGCAGCTACCAGCCGGGATCTGACTCCTACAATGAGCAGTTCTTC	CASSYQPGSDSYNEQFF
NA	TRBV4-1	NA	TRBJ2-7	TGCGCCAGCAGCCAAGTATCGGGTAGCTCCTACGAGCAGTACTTC	CASSQVSGSSYEQYF
NA	TRBV28	NA	TRBJ1-2	TGTGCCAGCAGTTTTCTCCCAGGGTCTGGCTACACCTTC	CASSFLPGSGYTF
NA	TRBV4-3	NA	TRBJ2-1	TGCGCCAGCAGCCAAGATCACCTGGGCTACAATGAGCAGTTCTTC	CASSQDHLGYNEQFF
NA	TRBV19	TRBD1	TRBJ1-2	TGTGCCAGTAGTCCCTTCGGGACAGACAAGAACTATGGCTACACCTTC	CASSPFGTDKNYGYTF
NA	TRBV2	NA	TRBJ2-1	TGTGCCAGCGGGACCGGGATCCCAAGAGATTTC	CASGTGIPRDF
NA	TRBV24-1	NA	TRBJ2-1	TGTGCCACCAGTGATCAGTTAGGGGTGCGGGAGCAGTTCTTC	CATSDQLGVREQFF
NA	TRBV5-1	TRBD1	TRBJ1-5	TGCGCCAGCAGCTTGGAGGTGACAGGGGGAGGTCAGCCCCAGCATTTT	CASSLEVTGGGQPQHF
once	TRBV28	TRBD1	TRBJ1-2	TGTGCCAGCAGTTTAGGGGAATACAGGGGGAACTATGGCTACACCTTC	CASSLGEYRGNYGYTF
NA	TRBV5-6	TRBD1	TRBJ1-3	TGTGCCAGCAGCTTGGCCTCACAGGGACAGTTTAGTCCTGGAAACACCATATATTTT	CASSLASQGQFSPGNTIYF